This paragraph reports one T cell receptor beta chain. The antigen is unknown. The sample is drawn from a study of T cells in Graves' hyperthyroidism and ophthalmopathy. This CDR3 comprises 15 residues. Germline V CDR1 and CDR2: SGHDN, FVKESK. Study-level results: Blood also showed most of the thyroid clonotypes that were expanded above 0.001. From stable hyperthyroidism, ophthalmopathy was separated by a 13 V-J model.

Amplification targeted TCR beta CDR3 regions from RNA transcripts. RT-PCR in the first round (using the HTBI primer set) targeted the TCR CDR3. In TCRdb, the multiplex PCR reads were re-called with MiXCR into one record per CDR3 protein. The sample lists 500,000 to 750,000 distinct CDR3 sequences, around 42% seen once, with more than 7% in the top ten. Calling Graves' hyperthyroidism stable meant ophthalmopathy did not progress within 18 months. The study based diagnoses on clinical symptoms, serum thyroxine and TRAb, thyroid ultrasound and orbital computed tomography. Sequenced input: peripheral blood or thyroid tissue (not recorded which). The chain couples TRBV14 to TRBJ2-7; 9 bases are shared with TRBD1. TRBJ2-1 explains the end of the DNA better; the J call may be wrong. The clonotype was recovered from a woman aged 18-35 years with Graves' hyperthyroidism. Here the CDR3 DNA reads TGTGCCAGCAGCCAAGATCGAGGACAGGGGAATGAGCAGTTCTTC. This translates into CASSQDRGQGNEQFF.